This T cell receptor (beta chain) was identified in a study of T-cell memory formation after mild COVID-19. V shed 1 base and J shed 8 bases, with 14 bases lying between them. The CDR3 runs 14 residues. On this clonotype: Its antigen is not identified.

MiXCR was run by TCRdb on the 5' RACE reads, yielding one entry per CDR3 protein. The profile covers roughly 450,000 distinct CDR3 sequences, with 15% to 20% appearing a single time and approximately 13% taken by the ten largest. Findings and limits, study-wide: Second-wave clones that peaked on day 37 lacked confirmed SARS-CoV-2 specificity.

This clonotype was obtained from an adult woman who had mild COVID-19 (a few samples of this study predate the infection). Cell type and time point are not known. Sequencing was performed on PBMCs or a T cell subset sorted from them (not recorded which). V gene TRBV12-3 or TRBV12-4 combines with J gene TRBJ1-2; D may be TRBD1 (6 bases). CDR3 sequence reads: CASSLENRAWGYTF. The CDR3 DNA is TGTGCCAGCAGTTTAGAGAACAGGGCCTGGGGCTACACCTTC.